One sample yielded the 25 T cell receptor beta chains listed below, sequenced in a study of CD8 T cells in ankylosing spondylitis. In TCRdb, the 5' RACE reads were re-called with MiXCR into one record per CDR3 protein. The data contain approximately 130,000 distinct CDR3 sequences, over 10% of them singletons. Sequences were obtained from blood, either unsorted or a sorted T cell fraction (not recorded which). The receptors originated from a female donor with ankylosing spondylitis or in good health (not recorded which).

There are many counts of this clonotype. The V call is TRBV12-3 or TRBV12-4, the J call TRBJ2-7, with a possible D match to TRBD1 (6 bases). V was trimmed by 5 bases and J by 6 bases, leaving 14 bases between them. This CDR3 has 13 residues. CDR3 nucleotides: TGTGCCAGCAGTCTATGGACAGACGGCGAGCAGTACTTC. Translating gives CASSLWTDGEQYF.

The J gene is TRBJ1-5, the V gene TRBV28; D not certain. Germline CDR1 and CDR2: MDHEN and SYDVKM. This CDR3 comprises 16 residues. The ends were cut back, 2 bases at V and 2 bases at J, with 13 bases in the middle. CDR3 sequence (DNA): TGTGCCAGCAGTTTAAGATCGTTTAGGGGCAATCAGCCCCAGCATTTT. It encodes CASSLRSFRGNQPQHF.

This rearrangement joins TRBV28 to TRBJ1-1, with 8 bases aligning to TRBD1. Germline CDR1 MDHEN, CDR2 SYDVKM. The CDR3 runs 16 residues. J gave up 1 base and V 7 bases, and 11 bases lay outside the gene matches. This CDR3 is CASTGTGSGRNTEAFF. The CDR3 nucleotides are TGTGCCAGCACAGGGACAGGTTCAGGGAGGAACACTGAAGCTTTCTTT.

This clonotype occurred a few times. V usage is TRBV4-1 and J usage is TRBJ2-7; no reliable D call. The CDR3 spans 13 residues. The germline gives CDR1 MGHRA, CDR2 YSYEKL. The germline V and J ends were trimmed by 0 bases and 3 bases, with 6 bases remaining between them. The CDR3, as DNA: TGCGCCAGCAGCCAAGATAGCTTCTACGAGCAGTACTTC. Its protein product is CASSQDSFYEQYF.

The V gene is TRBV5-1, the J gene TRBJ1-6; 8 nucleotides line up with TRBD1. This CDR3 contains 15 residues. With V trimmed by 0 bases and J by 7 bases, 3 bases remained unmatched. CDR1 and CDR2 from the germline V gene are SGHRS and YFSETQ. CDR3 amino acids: CASSLEGQVNSPLHF. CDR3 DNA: TGCGCCAGCAGCTTGGAGGGACAGGTGAATTCACCCCTCCACTTT.

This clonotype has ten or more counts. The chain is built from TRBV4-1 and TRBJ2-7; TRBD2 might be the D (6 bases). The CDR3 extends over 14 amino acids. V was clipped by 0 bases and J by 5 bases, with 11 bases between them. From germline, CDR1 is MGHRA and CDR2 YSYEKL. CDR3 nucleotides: TGCGCCAGCAGCCAAGAGGCGGGACTGGACGAGCAGTACTTC. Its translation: CASSQEAGLDEQYF.

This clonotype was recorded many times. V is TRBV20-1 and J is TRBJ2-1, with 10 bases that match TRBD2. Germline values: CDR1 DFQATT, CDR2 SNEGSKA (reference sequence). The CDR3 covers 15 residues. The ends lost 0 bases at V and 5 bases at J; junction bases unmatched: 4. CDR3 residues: CSAREGGLADNEQFF. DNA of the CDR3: TGCAGTGCTAGAGAGGGCGGACTAGCGGACAATGAGCAGTTCTTC.

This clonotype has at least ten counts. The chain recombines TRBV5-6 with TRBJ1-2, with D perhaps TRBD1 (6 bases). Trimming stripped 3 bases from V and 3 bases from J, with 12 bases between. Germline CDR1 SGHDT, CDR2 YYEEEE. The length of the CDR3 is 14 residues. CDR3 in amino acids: CASSWGGADYGYTF. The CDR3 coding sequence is TGTGCCAGCAGCTGGGGGGGCGCCGACTATGGCTACACCTTC.

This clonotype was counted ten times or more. The CDR3 bases are TGCGCCAGCAGCAGCCTAGATTCGGATACGCAGTATTTT. Its translation: CASSSLDSDTQYF. V and J are TRBV5-1 and TRBJ2-3, with D uncertain. Germline CDR1 reads SGHRS; CDR2 reads YFSETQ. The germline V and J ends were trimmed by 4 bases and 6 bases, with 12 bases remaining between them. The CDR3 covers 13 residues.

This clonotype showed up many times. CDR3 DNA sequence: TGTGCCAGCAGCGTAACAGGGTTCGGACCTGGCAGCTCCTACAATGAGCAGTTCTTC. Its translation: CASSVTGFGPGSSYNEQFF. The chain has TRBV5-6 and TRBJ2-1; possible D gene TRBD1, 6 bases. Germline CDR1 and CDR2: SGHDT and YYEEEE. V was cut by 4 bases and J by 0 bases, with 23 bases left in between. The CDR3 sequence is 19 residues long.

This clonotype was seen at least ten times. This CDR3 is CASSTPGRENSPLHF. CDR3 bases: TGTGCCAGCAGTACCCCCGGGCGTGAGAATTCACCCCTCCACTTT. The gene calls are TRBV28 and TRBJ1-6; no reliable D call. Germline-derived CDR1 and CDR2 are MDHEN and SYDVKM. This CDR3 spans 15 amino acids. V lost 5 bases, J lost 7 bases, and 15 bases lay in between.

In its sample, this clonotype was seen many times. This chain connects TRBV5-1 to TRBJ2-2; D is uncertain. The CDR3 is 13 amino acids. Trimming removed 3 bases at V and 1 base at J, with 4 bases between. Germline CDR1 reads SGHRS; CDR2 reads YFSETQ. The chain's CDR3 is CASSSLNTGELFF. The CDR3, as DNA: TGCGCCAGCAGCTCTCTGAACACCGGGGAGCTGTTTTTT.

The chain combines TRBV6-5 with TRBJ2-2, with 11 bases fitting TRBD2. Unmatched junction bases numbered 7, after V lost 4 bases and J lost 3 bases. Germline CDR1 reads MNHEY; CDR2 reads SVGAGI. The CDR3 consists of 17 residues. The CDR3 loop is CASSWIAGGPDTGELFF. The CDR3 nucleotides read TGTGCCAGCAGTTGGATAGCGGGGGGGCCTGACACCGGGGAGCTGTTTTTT.

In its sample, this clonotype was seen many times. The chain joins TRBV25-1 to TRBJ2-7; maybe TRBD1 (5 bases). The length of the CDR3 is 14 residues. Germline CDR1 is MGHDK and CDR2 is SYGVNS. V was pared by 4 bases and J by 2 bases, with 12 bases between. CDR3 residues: CASSVDRVTYEQYF. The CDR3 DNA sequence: TGTGCCAGCAGTGTTGACAGAGTCACCTACGAGCAGTACTTC.

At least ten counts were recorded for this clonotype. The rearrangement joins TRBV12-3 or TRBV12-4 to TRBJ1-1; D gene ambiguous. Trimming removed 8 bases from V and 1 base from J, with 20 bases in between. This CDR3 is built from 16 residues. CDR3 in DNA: TGTGCCAGCCGACCGGGCCTCCTTGCCGGGAACACTGAAGCTTTCTTT. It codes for CASRPGLLAGNTEAFF.

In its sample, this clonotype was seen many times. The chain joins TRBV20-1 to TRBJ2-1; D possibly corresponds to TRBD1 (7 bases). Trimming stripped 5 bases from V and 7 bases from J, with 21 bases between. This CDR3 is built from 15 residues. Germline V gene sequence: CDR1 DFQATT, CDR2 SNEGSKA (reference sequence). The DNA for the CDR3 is TGCAGTGCTGCCCAGGGGGTGCGGGGCCTTAATGAGCAGTTCTTC. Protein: CSAAQGVRGLNEQFF.

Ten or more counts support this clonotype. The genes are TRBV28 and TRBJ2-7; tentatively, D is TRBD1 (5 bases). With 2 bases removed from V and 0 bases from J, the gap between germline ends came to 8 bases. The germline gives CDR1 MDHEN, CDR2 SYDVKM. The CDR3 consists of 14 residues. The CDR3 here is CASSLQDSSYEQYF. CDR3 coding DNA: TGTGCCAGCAGTTTACAAGACAGCTCCTACGAGCAGTACTTC.

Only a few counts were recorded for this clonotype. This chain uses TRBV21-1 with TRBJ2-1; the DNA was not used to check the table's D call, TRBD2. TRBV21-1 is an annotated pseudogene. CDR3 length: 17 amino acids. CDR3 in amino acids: CASSKFGGCYSYNEQFF. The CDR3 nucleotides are TGTGCCAGCAGCAAATTTGGCGGGTGCTACTCCTACAATGAGCAGTTCTTC.

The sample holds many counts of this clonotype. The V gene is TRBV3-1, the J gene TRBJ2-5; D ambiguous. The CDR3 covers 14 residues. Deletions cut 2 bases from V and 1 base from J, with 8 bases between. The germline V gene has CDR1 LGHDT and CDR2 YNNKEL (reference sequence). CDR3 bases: TGTGCCAGCAGCCAAAGTTACGGCCAAGAGACCCAGTACTTC. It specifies CASSQSYGQETQYF.

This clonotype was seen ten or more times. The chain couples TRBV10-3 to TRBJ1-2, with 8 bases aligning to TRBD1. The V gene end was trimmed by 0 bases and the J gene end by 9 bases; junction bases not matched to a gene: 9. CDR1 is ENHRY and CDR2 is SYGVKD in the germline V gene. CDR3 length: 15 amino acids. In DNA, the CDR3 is TGTGCCATCAGTGAGTCCTATTGGCAGGGGGCCAGCTACACCTTC. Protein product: CAISESYWQGASYTF.

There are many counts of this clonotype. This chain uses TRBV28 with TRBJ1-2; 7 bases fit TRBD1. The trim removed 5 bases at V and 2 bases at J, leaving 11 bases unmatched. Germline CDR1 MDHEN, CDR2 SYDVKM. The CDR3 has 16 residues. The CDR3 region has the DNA TGTGCCAGCAGTCTAAGGGGGCACCCGCTCAACTATGGCTACACCTTC. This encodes CASSLRGHPLNYGYTF.

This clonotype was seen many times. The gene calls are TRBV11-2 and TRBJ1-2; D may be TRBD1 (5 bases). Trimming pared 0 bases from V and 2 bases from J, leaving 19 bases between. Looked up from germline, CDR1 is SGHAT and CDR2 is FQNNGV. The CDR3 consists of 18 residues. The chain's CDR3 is CASSLESGGPQGNYGYTF. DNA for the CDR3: TGTGCCAGCAGCTTAGAAAGTGGTGGCCCTCAGGGCAACTATGGCTACACCTTC.

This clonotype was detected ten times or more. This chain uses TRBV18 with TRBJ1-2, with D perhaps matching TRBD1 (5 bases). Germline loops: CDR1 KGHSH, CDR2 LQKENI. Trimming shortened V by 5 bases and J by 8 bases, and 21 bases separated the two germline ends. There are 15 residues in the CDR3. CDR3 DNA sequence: TGTGCCAGCTCATCGCTTACTCAGGGATGGAGCGGCTACACCTTC. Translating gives CASSSLTQGWSGYTF.

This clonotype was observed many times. This CDR3 reads CASGLLGTSDTQYF. The CDR3 DNA reads as TGTGCCAGCGGGTTATTGGGCACGTCAGATACGCAGTATTTT. This sequence joins TRBV12-3 or TRBV12-4 and TRBJ2-3, with D uncertain. The V end was cut by 8 bases, the J end by 4 bases, with 16 bases between. The CDR3 covers 14 residues.

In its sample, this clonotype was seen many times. Here the CDR3 DNA reads TGCGCCAGCAGCTTGGCGGCGGGGAGCTCCTACGAGCAGTACTTC. It specifies CASSLAAGSSYEQYF. V usage is TRBV5-1 and J usage is TRBJ2-7; a weak D match, TRBD2 (6 bases). CDR1 is SGHRS, CDR2 YFSETQ, per germline. This CDR3 has 15 residues. Deletions cut 0 bases from V and 0 bases from J, with 10 bases between.